This entry is about one T cell receptor beta chain. Libraries were prepared by immunoSEQ multiplex PCR; TCRdb keeps only in-frame clonotypes and omits some of them. This sample has fewer than 250,000 clones; about 85% occur once, and the top ten carry approximately 10%. This record belongs to a study of blood T cell repertoires in COVID-19. Study overall: COVID-19 samples collected from the United States, Italy and Spain covered acute and convalescent phases. The analysed material was cDNA or gDNA that came from T cells, B-cell-depleted T cells, or PBMCs.

The germline V and J ends were trimmed by 5 bases and 7 bases, with 15 bases remaining between them. CDR1 is SGHAT and CDR2 is FQNNGV in the germline V gene. The CDR3 is made up of 14 amino acids. The sample consisted of peripheral blood. The clonotype comes from an elderly woman with COVID-19, enrolled during active disease. The V gene is TRBV11-2, the J gene TRBJ1-5; D is possibly TRBD1 (6 bases). The CDR3 coding sequence is TGTGCCAGCAGCCTGGACAGTTCCAGGCAGCCCCAGCATTTT. Translation gives CASSLDSSRQPQHF. Combining the CDR3 with reference TRBV11-2 and TRBJ1-5 gives the whole variable domain EAGVAQSPRYKIIEKRQSVAFWCNPISGHATLYWYQQILGQGPKLLIQFQNNGVVDDSQLPKDRFSAERLKGVDSTLKIQPAKLEDSAVYLCASSLDSSRQPQHFGDGTRLSIL.